Listed here are 8 T cell receptor beta chains from one sample, sequenced in a study of response to subunit inactivated influenza vaccine. TCRdb redid the calling of the RT-PCR reads with MiXCR, one entry per CDR3 protein. The data hold about 540,000 distinct CDR3 sequences, with less than 25% observed a single time. The same specimen was also included in a second study, on T cells expressing NK-cell markers. That study reports: Beta-chain TCR cDNA was generated via 5'RACE template switching with UMIs.

Sequenced material: CD4+ T cells sorted from PBMCs, taken about 12 days after vaccination. The receptors originated from a man aged 50 to 60 who received an inactivated influenza vaccine.

This clonotype came up many times. The rearrangement links TRBV6-5 to TRBJ1-2, with TRBD1 as a possible D gene (6 bases). The CDR3 sequence is 15 residues long. Germline CDR1 is MNHEY and CDR2 is SVGAGI. V was pared by 2 bases and J by 3 bases, with 13 bases between. CDR3 loop: CASSYRTGKDYGYTF. In DNA form, the CDR3 reads TGTGCCAGCAGTTACCGCACAGGGAAAGACTATGGCTACACCTTC.

V and J are TRBV20-1 and TRBJ2-3; no reliable D call. This CDR3 has 13 amino acids. The V end lost 3 bases, the J end lost 3 bases, and 10 bases lay between the germline ends. Per the germline V gene, CDR1 is DFQATT and CDR2 is SNEGSKA (reference sequence). The CDR3 region is CSARAWGTDTQYF. CDR3 nucleotides: TGCAGTGCTAGGGCGTGGGGAACAGATACGCAGTATTTT.

V usage is TRBV4-1 and J usage is TRBJ2-5; D unclear. V was pared by 0 bases and J by 2 bases, with 13 bases between. The CDR3 has 16 amino acids. From germline, CDR1 is MGHRA and CDR2 YSYEKL. CDR3 residues: CASSQDFLASQETQYF. The CDR3 region has the DNA TGCGCCAGCAGCCAAGATTTTTTGGCTTCTCAAGAGACCCAGTACTTC.

This clonotype was detected many times. This chain joins TRBV29-1 and TRBJ2-2, with 9 bases matching TRBD2. The germline V gene encodes CDR1 SQVTM and CDR2 ANQGSEA. V shed 7 bases and J 5 bases; nucleotides not matched to a gene: 8. The CDR3 is 14 amino acids. In DNA form, the CDR3 reads TGCAGCGGTGGGCTAGCGGGATTTACCGGGGAGCTGTTTTTT. Amino acids: CSGGLAGFTGELFF.

The V call is TRBV20-1, the J call TRBJ2-1; D gene uncertain. The germline CDR1 and CDR2 sequences are DFQATT and SNEGSKA (reference sequence). V gave up 3 bases and J gave up 1 base, with 10 bases separating them. The CDR3 runs 14 residues. The CDR3 DNA follows: TGCAGTGCTAGCGTAGGGAATTCCTACAATGAGCAGTTCTTC. This codes for CSASVGNSYNEQFF.

The chain joins TRBV5-6 to TRBJ2-1; TRBD2 matches at 12 bases. CDR1 is SGHDT and CDR2 is YYEEEE in the germline V gene. Germline trimming cut 4 bases from V and 7 bases from J; bases unmatched to any gene: 12. This CDR3 is 17 amino acids long. The chain's CDR3 is CASSTDATSGRRNEQFF. CDR3 bases: TGTGCCAGCAGCACCGACGCGACTAGCGGGAGAAGGAATGAGCAGTTCTTC.

The sample holds one count of this clonotype. The V call is TRBV18, the J call TRBJ2-7; tentative D call: TRBD2 (5 bases). From germline, CDR1 is KGHSH and CDR2 LQKENI. This CDR3 region has 13 residues. The V gene lost 3 bases and the J gene lost 6 bases, with 12 bases spanning the gap. CDR3 bases: TGTGCCAGCTCACCTCTGGACTGGGCCGAGCAGTACTTC. Protein sequence: CASSPLDWAEQYF.

The chain couples TRBV30 to TRBJ2-2; no definite D call. Trimming removed 2 bases at V and 1 base at J, with 8 bases between. Looked up from germline, CDR1 is GTSNPN and CDR2 is SVGIG (reference sequence). The CDR3 loop spans 14 amino acids. The CDR3: CAWSSRLNTGELFF. CDR3 sequence (DNA): TGTGCCTGGAGTTCACGGTTGAACACCGGGGAGCTGTTTTTT.